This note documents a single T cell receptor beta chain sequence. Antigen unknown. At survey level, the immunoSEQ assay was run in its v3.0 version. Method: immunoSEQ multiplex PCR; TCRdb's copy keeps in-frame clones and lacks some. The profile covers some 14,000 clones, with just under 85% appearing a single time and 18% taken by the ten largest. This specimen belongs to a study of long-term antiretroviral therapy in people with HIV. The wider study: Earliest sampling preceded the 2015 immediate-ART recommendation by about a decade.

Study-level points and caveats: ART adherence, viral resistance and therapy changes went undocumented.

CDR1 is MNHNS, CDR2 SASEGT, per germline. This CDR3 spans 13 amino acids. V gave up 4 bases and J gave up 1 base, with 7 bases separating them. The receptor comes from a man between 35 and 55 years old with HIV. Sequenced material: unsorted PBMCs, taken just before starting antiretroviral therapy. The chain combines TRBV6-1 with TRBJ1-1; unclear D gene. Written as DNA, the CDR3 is TGTGCCAGCAGTGGTGTCGGGAACACTGAAGCTTTCTTT. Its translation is CASSGVGNTEAFF.